These 25 T cell receptor beta chains were sequenced from one sample in a study of CD8 T cell repertoires and HIV-1 epitope variants. Using immunoSEQ multiplex PCR, the repertoire was profiled, and TCRdb retains in-frame clones only, with some absent. The sample comprises about 4,600 clones, 55% to 75% of which are singletons, and roughly 47% rests with the top ten. The antigens of these receptors remain unknown. The material sequenced was cultured CD8+ T cells derived from PBMCs. These receptors were obtained from a male donor with HIV.

This clone was recorded only once. This sequence joins TRBV5-4 and TRBJ1-2; 11 bases match TRBD1. The CDR3 covers 15 residues. The germline CDR1 and CDR2 sequences are SGHNT and YYREEE (reference sequence). V was clipped by 4 bases and J by 3 bases; unmatched bases: 5. The CDR3 DNA sequence: TGTGCCAGCAGCCCGGGACAGGGGGTCGACTATGGCTACACCTTC. This translates into CASSPGQGVDYGYTF.

With regard to this clone: Other nucleotide sequences from this sample produce the same CDR3. The chain employs TRBV14 and TRBJ2-1, with 7 bases lining up with TRBD2. J lost 5 bases, V lost 1 base, and 11 bases had no gene match. Germline V gives CDR1 SGHDN, CDR2 FVKESK. This CDR3 comprises 17 residues. CDR3 loop: CASSQVAGAGDNNEQFF. CDR3 in DNA: TGTGCCAGCAGCCAAGTGGCAGGTGCGGGGGATAACAATGAGCAGTTCTTC.

By share of the sample, this clone is medium-sized. This chain uses TRBV4-1 with TRBJ2-2; D is undetermined. V was trimmed by 0 bases and J by 1 base, leaving 3 bases between them. CDR3 size: 14 residues. In germline, CDR1 is MGHRA, CDR2 YSYEKL. The CDR3 loop is CASSQDGNTGELFF. CDR3 nucleotide sequence: TGCGCCAGCAGCCAAGATGGGAACACCGGGGAGCTGTTTTTT.

This sequence joins TRBV5-4 and TRBJ1-1; perhaps TRBD1 as D (5 bases). The V end was cut by 2 bases, the J end by 4 bases, with 6 bases between. Germline CDR1 reads SGHNT; CDR2 reads YYREEE (reference sequence). The CDR3 runs 12 residues. The CDR3 region is CASSFGGTEAFF. CDR3 sequence (DNA): TGTGCCAGCAGCTTCGGGGGCACTGAAGCTTTCTTT.

This clone was counted only a few times. This chain connects TRBV28 to TRBJ2-7; D not certain. Trimming stripped 5 bases from V and 3 bases from J, with 11 bases between. The CDR3 runs 13 residues. The germline V gene encodes CDR1 MDHEN and CDR2 SYDVKM. The CDR3 reads CASSLGLLYEQYF. The CDR3 DNA sequence: TGTGCCAGCAGTCTTGGCCTACTCTACGAGCAGTACTTC.

V usage is TRBV5-8 and J usage is TRBJ2-7; TRBD1 or TRBD2 may be the D gene (5 bases each). From germline, CDR1 is SGHTS and CDR2 YDEGEE. This CDR3 region has 13 residues. With 2 bases removed from V and 4 bases from J, the gap between germline ends came to 10 bases. The CDR3 reads CASSFGTVYEQYF. The CDR3 nucleotides read TGTGCCAGCAGCTTTGGGACGGTGTACGAGCAGTACTTC.

The rearrangement joins TRBV6-5 to TRBJ1-1; D unclear. The V gene lost 0 bases and the J gene lost 2 bases, with 1 base spanning the gap. Germline assignment: CDR1 MNHEY and CDR2 SVGAGI. The CDR3 is made up of 12 amino acids. CDR3 DNA: TGTGCCAGCAGTTACTCCAACACTGAAGCTTTCTTT. The encoded protein is CASSYSNTEAFF.

The chain employs TRBV18 and TRBJ2-1, with TRBD2 as a possible D gene (6 bases). The CDR3 runs to 14 residues. Germline V gene sequence: CDR1 KGHSH, CDR2 LQKENI. V shed 0 bases and J shed 9 bases, with 12 bases lying between them. In DNA, the CDR3 is TGTGCCAGCTCACCACCGAGAGCGGAGGGTGAGCAGTTCTTC. It translates to CASSPPRAEGEQFF.

This clone was counted a few times. The chain uses TRBV11-2 and TRBJ1-1; D is ambiguous. The germline V gene encodes CDR1 SGHAT and CDR2 FQNNGV. Trimming removed 1 base at V and 5 bases at J, with 11 bases between. The CDR3 has 14 amino acids. CDR3 sequence reads: CASSLANSGTEAFF. The CDR3 DNA follows: TGTGCCAGCAGCTTAGCAAACTCGGGTACTGAAGCTTTCTTT.

The chain carries TRBV5-8 and TRBJ2-1, with D possibly matching TRBD1 (5 bases). The length of the CDR3 is 14 residues. Germline CDR1 and CDR2: SGHTS and YDEGEE. V was cut by 2 bases and J by 10 bases, with 16 bases left in between. In nucleotides, the CDR3 is TGTGCCAGCAGCTTCGGGCAGGGCCTTGGGGAGCAGTTCTTC. As protein: CASSFGQGLGEQFF. Full variable domain (remainder filled in from reference TRBV5-8 and TRBJ2-1): EAGVTQSPTHLIKTRGQQATLRCSPISGHTSVYWYQQALGLGLQFLLWYDEGEERNRGNFPPRFSGRQFPNYSSELNVNALELEDSALYLCASSFGQGLGEQFFGPGTRLTVL.

The chain is built from TRBV27 and TRBJ2-7; D uncertain. This CDR3 is 13 amino acids long. Trimming shortened V by 3 bases and J by 0 bases, and 6 bases separated the two germline ends. The V gene's germline CDR1 is MNHEY and CDR2 SMNVEV (reference sequence). CDR3 region: CASSFISSYEQYF. The DNA for the CDR3 is TGTGCCAGCAGTTTTATATCCTCCTACGAGCAGTACTTC.

The chain is built from TRBV27 and TRBJ2-7; 10 nucleotides match TRBD1. CDR1 is MNHEY, CDR2 SMNVEV, per germline (reference sequence). The trim removed 4 bases at V and 4 bases at J, leaving 7 bases unmatched. The CDR3 is 15 residues long. The CDR3 DNA follows: TGTGCCAGCAGTTACCAGACAGGGGGCGGGTACGAGCAGTACTTC. Translation gives CASSYQTGGGYEQYF.

This clone showed up just once. The V gene is TRBV21-1, the J gene TRBJ1-2. TRBV21-1 is assigned pseudogene status. This CDR3 contains 12 residues. The CDR3 is CASSKRWGGYTF. As DNA, the CDR3 is TGTGCCAGCAGCAAAAGGTGGGGAGGCTACACCTTC.

This sequence joins TRBV7-6 and TRBJ1-4; D is perhaps TRBD1 (5 bases). Germline V lookup: CDR1 SGHVS, CDR2 FNYEAQ. V shed 2 bases and J shed 2 bases, with 12 bases lying between them. This CDR3 has 16 residues. The CDR3 region has the DNA TGTGCCAGCAGCTTAAGACAGAGTTCCACTAATGAAAAACTGTTTTTT. Amino acids: CASSLRQSSTNEKLFF. Filled out from reference TRBV7-6 and TRBJ1-4, the complete variable domain reads GAGVSQSPRYKVTKRGQDVALRCDPISGHVSLYWYRQALGQGPEFLTYFNYEAQQDKSGLPNDRFSAERPEGSISTLTIQRTEQRDSAMYRCASSLRQSSTNEKLFFGSGTQLSVL.

The V and J genes are TRBV28 and TRBJ1-1; 7 nucleotides agree with TRBD1. The V gene end was trimmed by 3 bases and the J gene end by 1 base; junction bases not matched to a gene: 5. The CDR3 contains 15 residues. Germline V gene lookup returns CDR1 MDHEN and CDR2 SYDVKM. As DNA, the CDR3 is TGTGCCAGCAGTTTCGACAGGGTCTGGAACACTGAAGCTTTCTTT. Protein sequence: CASSFDRVWNTEAFF.

The chain couples TRBV6-6 to TRBJ2-5; 8 nucleotides line up with TRBD1. The J segment lost 3 bases and the V segment lost 2 bases, leaving 8 bases of the junction unmatched. Germline-derived CDR1 and CDR2 are MNHNY and SVGAGI (reference sequence). CDR3 size: 16 residues. The DNA for the CDR3 is TGTGCCAGCAGTTACCTTCGGACAGGGACGGAAGAGACCCAGTACTTC. Its protein product is CASSYLRTGTEETQYF.

V usage is TRBV27 and J usage is TRBJ1-1, with D unresolved. The germline V gene encodes CDR1 MNHEY and CDR2 SMNVEV (reference sequence). V dropped 0 bases and J dropped 4 bases, with 6 bases sitting between them. CDR3 length: 13 amino acids. The CDR3 sequence: CASSLSVRTEAFF. The CDR3 DNA reads TGTGCCAGCAGTTTATCAGTCCGCACTGAAGCTTTCTTT.

The rearrangement joins TRBV6-6 to TRBJ2-2; 8 nucleotides line up with TRBD2. Germline-derived CDR1 and CDR2 are MNHNY and SVGAGI (reference sequence). This CDR3 contains 15 residues. After removal of 7 bases from V and 7 bases from J, the junction contained 11 bases not matched to a gene. CDR3 loop: CASIPGLDMGGELFF. CDR3 in DNA: TGTGCCAGCATTCCGGGACTAGATATGGGCGGGGAGCTGTTTTTT.

The chain has TRBV9 and TRBJ2-1, with D possibly TRBD2 on 5 matching bases. Per the germline V gene, CDR1 is SGDLS and CDR2 is YYNGEE. The V end lost 0 bases, the J end lost 8 bases, and 21 bases lay between the germline ends. The CDR3 consists of 17 residues. CDR3 in amino acids: CASSVGGAAGPGDEQFF. CDR3 DNA sequence: TGTGCCAGCAGCGTAGGGGGAGCCGCGGGCCCTGGAGATGAGCAGTTCTTC.

The chain employs TRBV28 and TRBJ1-2, with D perhaps matching TRBD1 (5 bases). The CDR3 length is 13 residues. The germline V and J ends were trimmed by 8 bases and 6 bases, with 16 bases remaining between them. Germline V lookup: CDR1 MDHEN, CDR2 SYDVKM. CDR3 loop: CASHSVGGDGYTF. DNA of the CDR3: TGTGCCAGCCACTCAGTGGGGGGGGATGGCTACACCTTC.

The chain links TRBV4-3 to TRBJ1-1; 11 nucleotides line up with TRBD1. J gave up 6 bases and V 0 bases, and 6 bases lay outside the gene matches. This CDR3 is 16 amino acids long. CDR1 and CDR2 from the germline V gene are LGHNA and YSLEER. CDR3 sequence: CASSQDNRDRGSEAFF. DNA for the CDR3: TGCGCCAGCAGCCAAGATAACCGGGACAGGGGGTCTGAAGCTTTCTTT.

The chain employs TRBV5-6 and TRBJ2-7; D possibly uses TRBD1 or TRBD2 (6 bases each). Trimming shortened V by 4 bases and J by 6 bases, and 14 bases separated the two germline ends. The CDR3 is 13 amino acids. Germline V CDR1 and CDR2: SGHDT, YYEEEE. The CDR3 DNA is TGTGCCAGCAGCGGGACGGGGGCCGCCGAGCAGTACTTC. Residues: CASSGTGAAEQYF.

The chain joins TRBV9 to TRBJ1-1; D not certain. The CDR3 totals 15 residues. Between the trimmed V and J ends, which lost 4 bases and 4 bases, there was a span of 17 bases. Germline V gene lookup returns CDR1 SGDLS and CDR2 YYNGEE. Here the CDR3 reads CASSQASRAGTEAFF. The CDR3 nucleotides are TGTGCCAGCAGCCAAGCGAGTAGGGCGGGCACTGAAGCTTTCTTT.

J is TRBJ2-7 and V is TRBV28; D may be TRBD1 (5 bases). V shed 4 bases and J shed 3 bases, with 7 bases lying between them. Germline CDR1 and CDR2: MDHEN and SYDVKM. The CDR3 spans 12 residues. The CDR3 coding sequence is TGTGCCAGCAGTTATGACAGCTACGAGCAGTACTTC. This codes for CASSYDSYEQYF.

This clone was counted a few times. This sequence joins TRBV5-6 and TRBJ1-6, with D uncertain. The CDR3 is made up of 12 amino acids. V gave up 0 bases and J gave up 8 bases, with 3 bases separating them. Per the germline V gene, CDR1 is SGHDT and CDR2 is YYEEEE. CDR3: CASSLDDSPLHF. CDR3 bases: TGTGCCAGCAGCTTGGACGATTCACCCCTCCACTTT.